This T cell receptor (beta chain) was identified in a study of CD8 T cells in ankylosing spondylitis. TCRdb passed the 5' RACE reads through MiXCR, listing each CDR3 protein once. Of 220,000 or so distinct CDR3 sequences listed, approximately 16% are singletons. Study-wide results and caveats: A motif of 7 to 9 highly homologous TCR beta variants was seen as apparently characteristic of ankylosing spondylitis blood.

Regarding this clonotype: The antigen is undetermined. The junction does not match germline at one end; this may be a read error.

CDR1 SQVTM and CDR2 ANQGSEA come from the germline V gene. The CDR3 is 16 amino acids. This chain connects TRBV29-1 to TRBJ2-5; 11 bases fit TRBD1. The material sequenced was blood, either unsorted or a sorted T cell fraction (not recorded which). The sequence was collected from a male donor with ankylosing spondylitis. The CDR3 region is CSVDLGTGGTQESQYF. CDR3 DNA: TGCAGCGTTGATTTGGGGACAGGGGGTACCCAAGAGTCCCAGTACTTC.